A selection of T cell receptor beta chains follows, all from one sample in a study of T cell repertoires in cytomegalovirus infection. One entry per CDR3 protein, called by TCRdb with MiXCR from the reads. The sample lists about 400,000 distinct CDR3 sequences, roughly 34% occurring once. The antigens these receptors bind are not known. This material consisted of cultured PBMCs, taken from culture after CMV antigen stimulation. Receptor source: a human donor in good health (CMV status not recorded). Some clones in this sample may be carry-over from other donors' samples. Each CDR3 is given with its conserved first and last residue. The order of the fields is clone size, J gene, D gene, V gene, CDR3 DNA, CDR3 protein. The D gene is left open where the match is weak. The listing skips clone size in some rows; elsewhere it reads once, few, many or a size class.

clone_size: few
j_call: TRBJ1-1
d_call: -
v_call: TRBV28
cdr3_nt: TGTGCCAGCAGTTCTTTGATGGGGGACACTGAAGCTTTCTTT
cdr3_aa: CASSSLMGDTEAFF

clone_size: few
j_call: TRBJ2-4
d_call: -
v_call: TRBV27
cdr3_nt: TGTGCCAGCAGTCCAATCGACAAAAACATTCAGTACTTC
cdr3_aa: CASSPIDKNIQYF

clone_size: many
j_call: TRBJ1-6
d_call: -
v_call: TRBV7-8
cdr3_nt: TGTGCCAGCAGCTTAACACCCCCCCACGGATTTTCACCCCTCCACTTT
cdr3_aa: CASSLTPPHGFSPLHF

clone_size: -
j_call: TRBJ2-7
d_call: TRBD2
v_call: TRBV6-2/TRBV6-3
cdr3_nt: TGTGCCAGCAGGCCACTAGCGGGAGTCCAATTCTACGAGCAGTACTTC
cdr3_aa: CASRPLAGVQFYEQYF

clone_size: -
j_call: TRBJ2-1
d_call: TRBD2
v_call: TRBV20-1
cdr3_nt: TGCAGTGCTCACCGACTAGCGGGACTCTACAATGAGCAGTTCTTC
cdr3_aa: CSAHRLAGLYNEQFF

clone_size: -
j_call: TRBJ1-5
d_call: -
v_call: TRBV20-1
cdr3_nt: TGCAGTGCAGCGACGGAAGGGCCAGGGGCGAATCAGCCCCAGCATTTT
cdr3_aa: CSAATEGPGANQPQHF

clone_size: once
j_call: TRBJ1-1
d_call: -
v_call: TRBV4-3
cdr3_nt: TGCGCCAGCAGCCAAGGGACAGCCGGGAACACTGAAGCTTTCTTT
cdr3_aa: CASSQGTAGNTEAFF

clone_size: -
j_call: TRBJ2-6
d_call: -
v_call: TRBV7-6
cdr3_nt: TGTGCCAGCAGCTTAGACCGAGGCTCTGGGGCCAACGTCCTGACTTTC
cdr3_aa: CASSLDRGSGANVLTF

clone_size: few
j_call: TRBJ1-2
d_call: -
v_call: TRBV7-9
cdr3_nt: TGTGCCAGCAGCTTATCCAGGTTGGGCTATGGCTACACCTTC
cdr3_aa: CASSLSRLGYGYTF

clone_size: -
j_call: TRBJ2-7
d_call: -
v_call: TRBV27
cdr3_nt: TGTGCCAGCAGTTTATTAATAGATGGCTACGAGCAGTACTTC
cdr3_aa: CASSLLIDGYEQYF

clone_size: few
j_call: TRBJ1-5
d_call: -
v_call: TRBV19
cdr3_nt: TGTGCCAGTAGTATAGATATCGGGACAACCTCGACCCAGCATTTT
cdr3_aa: CASSIDIGTTSTQHF

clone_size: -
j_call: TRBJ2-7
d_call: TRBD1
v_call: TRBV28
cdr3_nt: TGTGCCAGCAGTTTTATTGGGACAGGGCTAAGCGAGCAGTACTTC
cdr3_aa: CASSFIGTGLSEQYF

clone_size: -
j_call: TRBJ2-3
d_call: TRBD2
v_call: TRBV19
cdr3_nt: TGTGCCAGTAGTCCCAGGAGCGGGAGTCCAGATACGCAGTATTTT
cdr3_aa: CASSPRSGSPDTQYF

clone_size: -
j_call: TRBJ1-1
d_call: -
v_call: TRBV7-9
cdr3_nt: TGTGCCAGCAGCTTAACGACTTACAACACTGAAGCTTTCTTT
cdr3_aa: CASSLTTYNTEAFF

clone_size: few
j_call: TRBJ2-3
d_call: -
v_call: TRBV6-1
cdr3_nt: TGTGCCAGCAGTTCTGAAGGGTGGTCACCCACAGATACGCAGTATTTT
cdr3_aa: CASSSEGWSPTDTQYF

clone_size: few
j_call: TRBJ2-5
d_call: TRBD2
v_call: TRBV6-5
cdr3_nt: TGTGCCAGCAGTTACTCCGGGCTAGCGGGAATCCAAGAGACCCAGTACTTC
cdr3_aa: CASSYSGLAGIQETQYF